What follows are 6 T cell receptor beta chains derived from one specimen sequenced in a study of cytomegalovirus exposure and HLA in healthy donors (dated by TCRdb to about 2017). The protocol used for the library was the immunoSEQ multiplex PCR assay. The multiplex PCR relied on a mix of 60 forward primers for TCR Vbeta segments and 13 reverse primers for TCR Jbeta segments. TCRdb mirrors the immuneACCESS table, restricted to in-frame sequences. Some clones are absent from its copies; in checked studies, under half trace to an unresolved V gene, and the reason for the others is unknown. A total of 100,000 to 150,000 clones appear in this sample, roughly 63% of them only once. Jointly, the top ten make up 1.6% of the sample. Sequencing input: PBMCs. These receptors were collected from a man aged 30-40 years in good health and CMV-seropositive.

This clone was observed once. The gene calls are TRBV4-3 and TRBJ1-2, with 12 bases aligning to TRBD1. V dropped 3 bases and J dropped 0; count of bases not matched to a gene: 8. This CDR3 has 18 amino acids. Germline V gene lookup returns CDR1 LGHNA and CDR2 YSLEER. DNA of the CDR3: TGCGCCAGCAGCCAGGATAGGGACAGGGGGCGGCCTAACTATGGCTACACCTTC. The encoded protein is CASSQDRDRGRPNYGYTF.

A remark on this clone: A read error may produce the germline difference seen at one junction end. The rearrangement links TRBV7-3 to TRBJ2-2; 10 nucleotides match TRBD2. The germline gives CDR1 SGHTA, CDR2 FQGTGA. The CDR3 is 17 amino acids. This CDR3 is CASSPPAGLANTGELFF. The CDR3 DNA sequence: TGTGCCAGCAGTCCTCCGGCGGGACTAGCGAATACCGGGGAGCTGTTTTTT.

The chain carries TRBV5-1 and TRBJ2-5; 13 bases fit TRBD2. The closer fit of TRBJ2-7 to the DNA end suggests the J call may be wrong. CDR1 and CDR2 (germline): SGHRS, YFSETQ. The CDR3 runs to 18 residues. CDR3 loop: CASSPGQWTSGSQYEQYF. CDR3 coding DNA: TGCGCCAGCAGCCCGGGACAATGGACTAGCGGGAGTCAGTACGAGCAGTACTTC.

The chain combines TRBV6-5 with TRBJ2-7; TRBD1 matches at 8 bases. The CDR3 extends over 14 amino acids. Trimming cost V 6 bases and J 2 bases; bases outside gene matches: 6. Germline V gene data show CDR1 as MNHEY and CDR2 as SVGAGI. Written as DNA, the CDR3 is TGTGCCAGCAGACTAGACAGGGGAACCTACGAGCAGTACTTC. As protein: CASRLDRGTYEQYF.

This clone has only a few counts. V and J are TRBV5-1 and TRBJ2-1; 7 bases agree with TRBD1. In germline, CDR1 is SGHRS, CDR2 YFSETQ. The length of the CDR3 is 13 residues. The junction had 4 bases not matched to a gene; V was cut back by 4 bases and J by 6 bases. The CDR3 DNA is TGCGCCAGCAGCGTTGACAGGGTCAATGAGCAGTTCTTC. This translates into CASSVDRVNEQFF.

The chain employs TRBV5-6 and TRBJ2-3; 7 positions agree with TRBD1. J gave up 2 bases and V 4 bases, and 13 bases lay outside the gene matches. Germline V gives CDR1 SGHDT, CDR2 YYEEEE. The CDR3 covers 17 residues. DNA of the CDR3: TGTGCCAGCAGCGCCGGGACAGTGAGGGGGTACACAGATACGCAGTATTTT. Its protein is CASSAGTVRGYTDTQYF.